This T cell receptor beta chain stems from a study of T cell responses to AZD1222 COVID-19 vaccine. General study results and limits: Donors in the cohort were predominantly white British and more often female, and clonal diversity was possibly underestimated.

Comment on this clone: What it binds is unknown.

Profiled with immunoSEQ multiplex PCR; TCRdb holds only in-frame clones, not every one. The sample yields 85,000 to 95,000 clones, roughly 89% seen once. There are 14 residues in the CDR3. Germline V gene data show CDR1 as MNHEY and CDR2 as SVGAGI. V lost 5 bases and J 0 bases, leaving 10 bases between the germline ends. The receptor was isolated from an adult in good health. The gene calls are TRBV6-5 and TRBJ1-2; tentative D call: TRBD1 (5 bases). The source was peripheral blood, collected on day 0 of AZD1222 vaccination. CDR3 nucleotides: TGTGCCAGCAGTCCGACAGAATCTAACTATGGCTACACCTTC. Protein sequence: CASSPTESNYGYTF.